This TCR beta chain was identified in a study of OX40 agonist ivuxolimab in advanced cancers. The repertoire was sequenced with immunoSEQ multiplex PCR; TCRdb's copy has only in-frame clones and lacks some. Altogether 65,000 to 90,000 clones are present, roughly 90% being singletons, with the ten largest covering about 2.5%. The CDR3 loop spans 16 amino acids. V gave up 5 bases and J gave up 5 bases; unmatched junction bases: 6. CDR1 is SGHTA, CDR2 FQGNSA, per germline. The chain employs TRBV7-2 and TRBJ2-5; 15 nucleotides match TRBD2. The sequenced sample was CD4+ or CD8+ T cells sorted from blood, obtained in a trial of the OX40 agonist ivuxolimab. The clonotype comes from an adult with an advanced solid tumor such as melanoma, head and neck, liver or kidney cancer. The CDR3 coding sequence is TGTGCCAGCAGCAAAGGACTAGCGGGAGGGACGGAGACCCAGTACTTC. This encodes CASSKGLAGGTETQYF.